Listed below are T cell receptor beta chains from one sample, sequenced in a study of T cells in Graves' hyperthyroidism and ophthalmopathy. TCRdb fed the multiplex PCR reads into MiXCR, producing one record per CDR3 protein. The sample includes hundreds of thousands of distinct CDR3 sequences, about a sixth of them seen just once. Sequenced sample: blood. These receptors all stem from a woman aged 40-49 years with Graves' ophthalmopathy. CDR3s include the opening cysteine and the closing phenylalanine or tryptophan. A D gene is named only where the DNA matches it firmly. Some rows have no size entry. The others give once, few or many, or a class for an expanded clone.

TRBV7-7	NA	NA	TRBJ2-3	CASSLVGTGGATDTQYF	TGTGCTAGCAGCTTAGTAGGAACAGGGGGGGCCACAGATACGCAGTATTTT
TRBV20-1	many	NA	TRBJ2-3	CSADSSLPTDTQYF	TGCAGTGCCGACTCCTCTCTTCCCACAGATACGCAGTATTTT
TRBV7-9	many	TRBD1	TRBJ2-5	CASSPTSGTGGIRETQYF	TGTGCCAGCAGCCCCACTTCTGGGACAGGGGGCATACGGGAGACCCAGTACTTC
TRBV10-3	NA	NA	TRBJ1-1	CAISESVSGVAFF	TGTGCCATCAGTGAGTCGGTCAGCGGCGTAGCTTTCTTT
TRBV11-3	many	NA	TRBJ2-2	CASSLVTGLNTGELFF	TGTGCCAGCAGCCTAGTCACAGGACTTAACACCGGGGAGCTGTTTTTT
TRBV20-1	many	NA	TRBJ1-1	CSEGRTEAFF	TGCAGTGAGGGTCGCACTGAAGCTTTCTTT
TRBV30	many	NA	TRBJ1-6	CAWRIGISSPLHF	TGTGCCTGGAGAATAGGAATAAGCTCACCCCTCCACTTT
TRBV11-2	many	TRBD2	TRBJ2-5	CASSSASGREETQYF	TGTGCCAGCAGCTCAGCGAGCGGGAGGGAAGAGACCCAGTACTTC
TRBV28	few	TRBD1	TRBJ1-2	CASSLRDSRGYTF	TGTGCCAGCAGTTTAAGGGACAGTCGTGGCTACACCTTC
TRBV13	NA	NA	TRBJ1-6	CASSSQGYSPLHF	TGTGCCAGCAGCTCACAGGGTTATTCACCCCTCCACTTT
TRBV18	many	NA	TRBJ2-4	CASSPPALADIQYF	TGTGCCAGCTCACCCCCGGCACTTGCAGACATTCAGTACTTC
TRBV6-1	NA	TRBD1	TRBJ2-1	CASSHRRGLAYNEQFF	TGTGCCAGCAGCCATCGAAGGGGGCTGGCATACAATGAGCAGTTCTTC
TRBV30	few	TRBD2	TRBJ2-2	CAWRGLAGYTGELFF	TGTGCCTGGAGAGGACTAGCGGGCTACACCGGGGAGCTGTTTTTT
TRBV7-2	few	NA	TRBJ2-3	CASSLGASTSTDTQYF	TGTGCCAGCAGCTTAGGAGCTAGTACTAGCACAGATACGCAGTATTTT
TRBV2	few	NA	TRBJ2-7	CASRDAWDSYEQYF	TGTGCCAGCAGGGACGCCTGGGACTCCTACGAGCAGTACTTC
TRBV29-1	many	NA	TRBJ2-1	CSVEGTYSTYNEQFF	TGCAGCGTTGAAGGGACCTACTCAACCTACAATGAGCAGTTCTTC
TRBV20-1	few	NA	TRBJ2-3	CSAAPGTLTDTQYF	TGCAGTGCGGCACCCGGGACCCTCACAGATACGCAGTATTTT
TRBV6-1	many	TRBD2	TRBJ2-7	CASSSSGSFDEQYF	TGTGCCAGCAGTTCTAGCGGGAGTTTCGACGAGCAGTACTTC
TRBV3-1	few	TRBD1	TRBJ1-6	CASSQTGGASLNSPLHF	TGTGCCAGCAGCCAGACAGGGGGCGCGTCCCTTAATTCACCCCTCCACTTT
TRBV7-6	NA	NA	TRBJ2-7	CASSPGTPIQGEQYF	TGTGCCAGCAGCCCTGGGACTCCCATTCAAGGCGAGCAGTACTTC
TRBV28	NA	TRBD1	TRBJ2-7	CASSLAGTGGLAEQYF	TGTGCCAGCAGTCTCGCCGGGACAGGGGGGCTAGCGGAGCAGTACTTC
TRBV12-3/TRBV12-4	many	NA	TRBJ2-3	CASSLGTRDTQYF	TGTGCCAGCAGTCTCGGGACCAGAGATACGCAGTATTTT
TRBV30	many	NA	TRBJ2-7	CAWRGPGVIGGTAYEQYF	TGTGCCTGGAGAGGCCCAGGGGTAATTGGGGGGACAGCCTACGAGCAGTACTTC
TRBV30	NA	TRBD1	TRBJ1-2	CAWSGTGVRYGYTF	TGTGCCTGGAGCGGGACAGGGGTACGGTATGGCTACACCTTC
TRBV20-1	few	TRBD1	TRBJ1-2	CSAREWTGRGYTF	TGCAGTGCTAGAGAGTGGACAGGGCGAGGCTACACCTTC
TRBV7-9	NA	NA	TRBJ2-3	CASSSSGASDSTDTQYF	TGTGCCAGCAGCTCCTCTGGGGCTAGCGACAGCACAGATACGCAGTATTTT
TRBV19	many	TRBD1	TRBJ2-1	CASSGTGGAYNEQFF	TGTGCCAGTAGTGGTACAGGGGGCGCTTACAATGAGCAGTTCTTC
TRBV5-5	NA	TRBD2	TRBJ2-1	CASSRVWLAAYNEQFF	TGTGCTAGCAGCCGGGTATGGCTAGCGGCTTACAATGAGCAGTTCTTC
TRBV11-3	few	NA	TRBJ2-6	CASSLNADSGANVLTF	TGTGCCAGCAGCTTAAATGCGGACTCTGGGGCCAACGTCCTGACTTTC
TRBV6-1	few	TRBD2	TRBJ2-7	CASRRSGRALYEQYF	TGTGCCAGCAGGAGGAGCGGGAGGGCCCTCTACGAGCAGTACTTC
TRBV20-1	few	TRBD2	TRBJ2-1	CSASPSGGSYNEQFF	TGCAGTGCTAGTCCTAGCGGGGGATCCTACAATGAGCAGTTCTTC
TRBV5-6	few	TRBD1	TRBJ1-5	CASTGQGQYSNQPQHF	TGTGCCAGTACCGGACAGGGGCAATATAGCAATCAGCCCCAGCATTTT
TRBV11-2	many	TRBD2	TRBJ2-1	CASSCFLCVGLAGEVTYNEQFF	TGTGCCAGCAGTTGCTTTTTATGCGTCGGACTAGCGGGAGAGGTGACCTACAATGAGCAGTTCTTC
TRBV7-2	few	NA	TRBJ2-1	CASSFYSYNEQFF	TGTGCCAGCAGCTTTTACAGCTACAATGAGCAGTTCTTC
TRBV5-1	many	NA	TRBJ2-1	CASSLGILEGGEQFF	TGCGCCAGCAGCTTGGGGATACTCGAGGGCGGGGAGCAGTTCTTC